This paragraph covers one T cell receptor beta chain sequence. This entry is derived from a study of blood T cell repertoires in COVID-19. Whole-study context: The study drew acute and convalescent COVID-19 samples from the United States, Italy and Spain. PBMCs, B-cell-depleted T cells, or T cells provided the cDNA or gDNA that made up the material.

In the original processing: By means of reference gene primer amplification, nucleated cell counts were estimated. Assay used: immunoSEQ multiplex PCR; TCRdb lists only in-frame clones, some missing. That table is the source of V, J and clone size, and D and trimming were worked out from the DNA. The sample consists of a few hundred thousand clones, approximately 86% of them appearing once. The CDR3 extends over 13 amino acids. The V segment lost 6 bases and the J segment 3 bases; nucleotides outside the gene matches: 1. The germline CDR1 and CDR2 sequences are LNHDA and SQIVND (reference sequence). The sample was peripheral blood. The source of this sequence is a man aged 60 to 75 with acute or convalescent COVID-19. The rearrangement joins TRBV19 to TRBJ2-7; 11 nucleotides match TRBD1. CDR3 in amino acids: CASRDRGLYEQYF. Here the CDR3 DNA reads TGTGCCAGTAGGGACAGGGGGCTCTACGAGCAGTACTTC.